The clone carrying this T cell receptor (beta chain) has ten or more counts. Its antigen is unknown. This sample was included in a study of T cells in Graves' hyperthyroidism and ophthalmopathy. The CDR3 totals 15 residues. Germline lookup yields CDR1 PRHDT and CDR2 FYEKMQ (reference sequence). V lost 0 bases and J lost 5, with 10 bases in between. Study-level findings and limits: Blood shared most expanded thyroid clonotypes above 0.001.

Graves' hyperthyroidism without ophthalmopathy progression within 18 months was termed stable. Amplification of TCR beta CDR3 regions was performed using RNA transcripts as template. The study used the HTBI primer set for a first-round RT-PCR of the TCR CDR3. One entry per CDR3 protein results from TCRdb running MiXCR on the multiplex PCR reads. The sample has hundreds of thousands of distinct CDR3 sequences, 14% seen once. The receptor's source is a woman younger than 30 with Graves' hyperthyroidism. The rearrangement links TRBV13 to TRBJ1-4; D remains ambiguous. Sequenced material: blood. The CDR3 protein is CASSLGVRRNEKLFF. CDR3 in DNA: TGTGCCAGCAGCTTAGGAGTCAGGCGGAATGAAAAACTGTTTTTT.